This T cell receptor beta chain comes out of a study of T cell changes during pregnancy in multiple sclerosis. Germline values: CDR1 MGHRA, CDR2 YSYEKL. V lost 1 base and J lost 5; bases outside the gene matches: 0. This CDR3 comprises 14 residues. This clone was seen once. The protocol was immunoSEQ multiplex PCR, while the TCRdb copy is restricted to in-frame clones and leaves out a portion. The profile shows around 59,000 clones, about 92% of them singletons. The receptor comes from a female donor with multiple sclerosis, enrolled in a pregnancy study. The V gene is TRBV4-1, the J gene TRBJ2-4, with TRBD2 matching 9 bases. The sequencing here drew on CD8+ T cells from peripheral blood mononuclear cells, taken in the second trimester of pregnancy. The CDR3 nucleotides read TGCGCCAGCAGCCAAGTAGCGGGAGAAAACATTCAGTACTTC. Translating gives CASSQVAGENIQYF.